These 6 T cell receptor beta chains were all obtained from the same sample, sequenced in a study of blood T cell repertoires in COVID-19. Sequenced by immunoSEQ multiplex PCR; TCRdb stores in-frame clones only, minus some. The sample records roughly 170,000 clones, approximately 79% being singletons. Sample: peripheral blood. These receptor sequences come from a woman in her sixties or seventies with COVID-19, enrolled during active disease.

V gene TRBV27 combines with J gene TRBJ2-7; TRBD2 is a possible D gene (7 bases). Germline CDR1 and CDR2: MNHEY and SMNVEV (reference sequence). This CDR3 has 17 amino acids. V shed 6 bases and J shed 3 bases, with 24 bases lying between them. The CDR3 nucleotides read TGTGCCAGCAGCACAAAGCTCCGAGCGGGGACATTCTACGAGCAGTACTTC. Its translation is CASSTKLRAGTFYEQYF.

CDR3 bases: TGTGCCAGTAGCCCGGACAGGCGTGATGGCTACACCTTC. It specifies CASSPDRRDGYTF. This chain connects TRBV19 to TRBJ1-2; 7 positions match TRBD1. Germline assignment: CDR1 LNHDA and CDR2 SQIVND (reference sequence). The J segment lost 6 bases and the V segment lost 6 bases, leaving 7 bases of the junction unmatched. The CDR3 runs to 13 residues.

The genes are TRBV10-3 and TRBJ2-1, with 9 bases identical to TRBD2. CDR3 length equals 14 residues. From germline, CDR1 is ENHRY and CDR2 SYGVKD. The ends lost 10 bases at V and 8 bases at J; junction bases unmatched: 12. The CDR3 DNA reads as TGTGCCAGCATGCGGGAGGGGTCTAGCTATGAGCAGTTCTTC. This codes for CASMREGSSYEQFF.

The V and J genes are TRBV6-5 and TRBJ2-3; 12 bases map to TRBD2. CDR1 is MNHEY, CDR2 SVGAGI, per germline. V lost 6 bases, J lost 9 bases, and 4 bases stayed unmatched. The CDR3 is 13 residues long. The CDR3 region has the DNA TGTGCCAGCAGGACAGGACTAGCGGGGACGCAGTATTTT. Its translation is CASRTGLAGTQYF.

Only a few counts were recorded for this clone. This chain uses TRBV18 with TRBJ1-5; the match to TRBD1 covers 7 bases. The V segment lost 2 bases and the J segment 5 bases; nucleotides outside the gene matches: 9. The CDR3 sequence is 16 residues long. Germline values: CDR1 KGHSH, CDR2 LQKENI. CDR3 residues: CASSPWGRGAHQPQHF. CDR3 sequence (DNA): TGTGCCAGCTCACCATGGGGCAGGGGGGCTCATCAGCCCCAGCATTTT.

The rearrangement joins TRBV29-1 to TRBJ2-1, with 7 bases aligning to TRBD2. Germline loops: CDR1 SQVTM, CDR2 ANQGSEA. The CDR3 is 15 residues long. V gave up 0 bases and J gave up 2 bases; unmatched junction bases: 4. The CDR3 loop reads CSVEDRGRAYNEQFF. The CDR3 region has the DNA TGCAGCGTTGAAGACCGAGGGAGGGCCTACAATGAGCAGTTCTTC.